The rows below give T cell receptor beta chains drawn from one sample of a study of OX40 agonist ivuxolimab in advanced cancers. Measured with immunoSEQ multiplex PCR; TCRdb has only the in-frame clones, and not every one. The repertoire holds 70,000 to 80,000 clones, with around 90% as singletons. The source was CD4+ or CD8+ T cells sorted from blood, collected in a trial of the OX40 agonist ivuxolimab. The source of these receptors is an adult with an advanced solid tumor such as melanoma, head and neck, liver or kidney cancer. Each CDR3 is given with its conserved first and last residue. Fields, in order: V gene, D gene, J gene, clone size, CDR3 protein, CDR3 DNA. A D gene is named only where the DNA matches it firmly. Clone size is stated in some rows and not others, as once, few, many or a class when expanded.

>TRBV18|.|TRBJ1-2|.
CASSPGTTSGYTF
TGTGCCAGCTCACCAGGGACTACATCTGGCTACACCTTC
>TRBV11-2|.|TRBJ1-1|.
CASSRNGVGRRAFF
TGTGCCAGCAGCCGCAATGGGGTCGGCAGAAGGGCTTTCTTT
>TRBV19|.|TRBJ1-1|.
CASSIDLPVGAFNTEAFF
TGTGCCAGTAGTATAGATTTACCTGTGGGGGCCTTTAACACTGAAGCTTTCTTT
>TRBV11-2|.|TRBJ1-1|.
CASTLLPEGTEAFF
TGTGCCAGCACCTTATTACCGGAAGGGACTGAAGCTTTCTTT
>TRBV4-1|.|TRBJ2-1|.
CASSQDELLDEQFF
TGCGCCAGCAGCCAAGATGAGTTACTGGATGAGCAGTTCTTC
>TRBV18|.|TRBJ2-3|.
CASSPPVRATAQYF
TGTGCCAGCTCACCACCGGTCCGGGCGACGGCCCAGTATTTT
>TRBV19|.|TRBJ1-4|.
CASSMILLLATNEKLFF
TGTGCCAGTAGTATGATCCTTTTACTTGCAACTAATGAAAAACTGTTTTTT
>TRBV2|.|TRBJ2-7|few
CASKDGPLQGTEQYF
TGTGCCAGCAAGGACGGCCCACTCCAGGGGACCGAGCAGTACTTC
>TRBV5-1|TRBD2|TRBJ2-7|.
CASSLGVGRAYEQYF
TGCGCCAGCAGCTTGGGGGTCGGGAGGGCCTACGAGCAGTACTTC
>TRBV10-3|.|TRBJ1-1|.
CAISESSFEAFF
TGTGCCATCAGTGAGTCGAGTTTTGAAGCTTTCTTT
>TRBV18|.|TRBJ1-1|.
CASSIRDGPNTEAFF
TGTGCCAGCTCCATCCGGGACGGACCGAACACTGAAGCTTTCTTT
>TRBV7-2|.|TRBJ1-3|.
CASSLGPVSGNTIYF
TGTGCCAGCAGCTTAGGGCCAGTCTCTGGAAACACCATATATTTT
>TRBV11-2|.|TRBJ2-7|.
CASSLDSRGRTYEQYF
TGTGCCAGCAGCTTAGATTCCCGGGGGCGGACCTACGAGCAGTACTTC
>TRBV27|TRBD1|TRBJ1-2|.
CASSSPGQGWYGYTF
TGTGCCAGCAGTTCCCCGGGACAGGGGTGGTATGGCTACACCTTC
>TRBV5-1|TRBD2|TRBJ2-7|.
CASSGASGAAYEQYF
TGCGCCAGCAGCGGGGCTAGCGGAGCCGCCTACGAGCAGTACTTC
>TRBV6-5|.|TRBJ1-2|.
CASSYSAGATYGYTF
TGTGCCAGCAGTTACTCGGCAGGGGCCACCTATGGCTACACCTTC
>TRBV18|TRBD1|TRBJ2-7|.
CASSPQGAHYEQYF
TGTGCCAGCTCACCACAGGGGGCCCACTACGAGCAGTACTTC
>TRBV19|TRBD1|TRBJ2-5|.
CASSIGRGTETQYF
TGTGCCAGTAGTATAGGCAGGGGGACAGAGACCCAGTACTTC
>TRBV9|.|TRBJ1-3|few
CASSGDRASGNTIYF
TGTGCCAGCAGCGGAGACAGAGCCTCTGGAAACACCATATATTTT
>TRBV2|.|TRBJ1-2|once
CASSGLGRWGYTF
TGTGCCAGCAGTGGTCTGGGAAGATGGGGCTACACCTTC
>TRBV10-3|.|TRBJ1-2|.
CAISAFSAEGYTF
TGTGCCATCAGTGCCTTCTCAGCGGAAGGCTACACCTTC
>TRBV11-2|TRBD1|TRBJ2-7|.
CASSGFDRGSYEQYF
TGTGCCAGCAGCGGATTCGACAGGGGGTCCTACGAGCAGTACTTC
>TRBV19|TRBD1|TRBJ2-3|.
CASSIQRQGSTDTQYF
TGTGCCAGTAGTATTCAGAGACAGGGAAGCACAGATACGCAGTATTTT